This T cell receptor beta chain stems from a study of T cell responses to AZD1222 COVID-19 vaccine. V dropped 4 bases and J dropped 12 bases, with 9 bases sitting between them. The CDR3 has 11 residues. In germline, CDR1 is LGHDT, CDR2 YNNKEL (reference sequence). Study-wide results and limits: Only 5 or 6 individuals given AZD1222 were seropositive at baseline.

This clone was counted a few times. As yet, its antigen is unknown. Clones were sequenced by immunoSEQ multiplex PCR, and TCRdb holds only the in-frame ones, with some missing. The top ten hold around 4% of the sample, which has 100,000 to 150,000 clones, 89% seen once. V usage is TRBV3-1 (or the pseudogene TRBV3-2) and J usage is TRBJ1-4; D not certain. The TCR was taken from an adult in good health. Here the sequenced sample was peripheral blood, taken on day 0 of AZD1222 vaccination. CDR3 nucleotide sequence: TGTGCCAGCAGCCTACTTGAGCAACTGTTTTTT. This encodes CASSLLEQLFF.